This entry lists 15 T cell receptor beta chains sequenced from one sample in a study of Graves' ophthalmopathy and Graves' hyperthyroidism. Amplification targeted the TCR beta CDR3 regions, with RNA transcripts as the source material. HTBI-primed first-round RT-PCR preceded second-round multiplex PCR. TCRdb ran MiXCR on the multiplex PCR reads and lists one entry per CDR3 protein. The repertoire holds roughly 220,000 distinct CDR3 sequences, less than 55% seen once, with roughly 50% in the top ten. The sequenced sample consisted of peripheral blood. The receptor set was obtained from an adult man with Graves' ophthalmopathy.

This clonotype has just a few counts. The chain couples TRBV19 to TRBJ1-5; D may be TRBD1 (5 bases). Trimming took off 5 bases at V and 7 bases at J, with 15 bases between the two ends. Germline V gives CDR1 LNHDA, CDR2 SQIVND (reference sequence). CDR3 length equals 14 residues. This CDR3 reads CASSESQGGQPQHF. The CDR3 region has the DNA TGTGCCAGTAGTGAGTCCCAGGGCGGACAGCCCCAGCATTTT.

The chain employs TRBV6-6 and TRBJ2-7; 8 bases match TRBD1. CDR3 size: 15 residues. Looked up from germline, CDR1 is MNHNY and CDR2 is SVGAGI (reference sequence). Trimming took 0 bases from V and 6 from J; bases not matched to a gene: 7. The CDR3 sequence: CASSYSDRVVGEQYF. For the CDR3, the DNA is TGTGCCAGCAGTTACTCGGACAGGGTAGTGGGCGAGCAGTACTTC.

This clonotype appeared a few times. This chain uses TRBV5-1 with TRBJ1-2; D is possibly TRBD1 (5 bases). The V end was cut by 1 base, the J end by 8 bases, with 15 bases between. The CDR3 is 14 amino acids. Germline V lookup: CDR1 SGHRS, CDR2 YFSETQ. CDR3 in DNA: TGCGCCAGCAGCTTGCCCACGGCCGGGGGAGGCTACACCTTC. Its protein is CASSLPTAGGGYTF.

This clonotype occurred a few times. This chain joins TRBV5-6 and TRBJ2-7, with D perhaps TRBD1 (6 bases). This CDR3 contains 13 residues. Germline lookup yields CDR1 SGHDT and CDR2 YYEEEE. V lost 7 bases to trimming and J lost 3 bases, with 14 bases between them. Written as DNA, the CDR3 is TGTGCCAGCTCACCAGGACAGAACTACGAGCAGTACTTC. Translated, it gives CASSPGQNYEQYF.

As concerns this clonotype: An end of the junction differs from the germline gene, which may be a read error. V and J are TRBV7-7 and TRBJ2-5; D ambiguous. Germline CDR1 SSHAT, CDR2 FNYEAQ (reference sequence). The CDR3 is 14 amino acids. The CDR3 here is CASSLAAVKETQYF. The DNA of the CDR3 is TGTGCTAGCAGCTTAGCTGCGGTGAAAGAGACCCAGTACTTC.

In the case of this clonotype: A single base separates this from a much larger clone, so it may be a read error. CDR3 loop: CASSEGDGKLFF. The CDR3 bases are TGTGCCAGCAGTGAAGGGGACGGGAAACTGTTTTTT. The chain combines TRBV6-5 with TRBJ1-4; D may be TRBD1 (5 bases). This CDR3 contains 12 residues. V gave up 5 bases and J gave up 11 bases, with 12 bases separating them. Germline V gene sequence: CDR1 MNHEY, CDR2 SVGAGI.

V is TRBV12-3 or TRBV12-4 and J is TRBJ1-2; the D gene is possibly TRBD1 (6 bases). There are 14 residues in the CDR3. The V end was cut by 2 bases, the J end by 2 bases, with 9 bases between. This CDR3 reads CASSLRGANYGYTF. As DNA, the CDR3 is TGTGCCAGCAGTTTACGGGGGGCCAACTATGGCTACACCTTC.

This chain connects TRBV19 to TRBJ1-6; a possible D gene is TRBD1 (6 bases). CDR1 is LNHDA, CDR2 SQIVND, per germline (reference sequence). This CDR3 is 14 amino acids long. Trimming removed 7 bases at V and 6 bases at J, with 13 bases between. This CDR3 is CASTWGRGNSPLHF. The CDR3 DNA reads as TGTGCCAGTACCTGGGGCAGGGGTAATTCACCCCTCCACTTT.

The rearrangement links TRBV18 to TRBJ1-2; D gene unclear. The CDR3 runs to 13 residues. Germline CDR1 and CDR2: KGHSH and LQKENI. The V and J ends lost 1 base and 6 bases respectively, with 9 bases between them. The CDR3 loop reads CASSPQGPNGYTF. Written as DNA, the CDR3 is TGTGCCAGCTCACCACAGGGTCCTAATGGCTACACCTTC.

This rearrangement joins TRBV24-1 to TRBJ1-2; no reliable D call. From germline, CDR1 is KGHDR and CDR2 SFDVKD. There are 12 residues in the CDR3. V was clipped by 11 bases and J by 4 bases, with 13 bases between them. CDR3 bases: TGTGCCAGCACCGGGAATGCCTATGGCTACACCTTC. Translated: CASTGNAYGYTF.

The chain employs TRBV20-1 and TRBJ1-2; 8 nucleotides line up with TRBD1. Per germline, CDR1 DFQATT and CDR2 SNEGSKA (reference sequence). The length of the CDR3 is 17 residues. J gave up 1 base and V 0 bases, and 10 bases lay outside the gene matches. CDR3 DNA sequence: TGCAGTGCTAGAGATTGGATGGACAGGGATGGTAACTATGGCTACACCTTC. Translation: CSARDWMDRDGNYGYTF.

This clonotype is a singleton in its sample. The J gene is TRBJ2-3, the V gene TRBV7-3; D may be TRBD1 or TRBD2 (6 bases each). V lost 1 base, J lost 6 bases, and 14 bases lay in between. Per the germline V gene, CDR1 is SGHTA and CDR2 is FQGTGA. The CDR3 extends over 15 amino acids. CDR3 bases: TGTGCCAGCAGCTTAATGGGGGGCGGGTCGGATACGCAGTATTTT. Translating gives CASSLMGGGSDTQYF.

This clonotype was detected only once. The CDR3 protein is CASLPLGPGANVLTF. CDR3 DNA sequence: TGTGCCAGCTTACCTCTAGGCCCCGGGGCCAACGTCCTGACTTTC. The V gene is TRBV10-3, the J gene TRBJ2-6; no clear D gene. Trimming removed 10 bases at V and 4 bases at J, with 17 bases between. Germline values: CDR1 ENHRY, CDR2 SYGVKD. This CDR3 has 15 amino acids.

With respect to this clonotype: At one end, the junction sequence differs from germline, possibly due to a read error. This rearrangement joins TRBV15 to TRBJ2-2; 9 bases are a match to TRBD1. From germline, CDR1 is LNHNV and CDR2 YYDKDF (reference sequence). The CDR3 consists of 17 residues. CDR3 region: CASSSTWDRANTGELFF. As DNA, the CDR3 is TGTGCCAGCAGCTCGACCTGGGACAGGGCTAACACCGGGGAGCTGTTTTTT.

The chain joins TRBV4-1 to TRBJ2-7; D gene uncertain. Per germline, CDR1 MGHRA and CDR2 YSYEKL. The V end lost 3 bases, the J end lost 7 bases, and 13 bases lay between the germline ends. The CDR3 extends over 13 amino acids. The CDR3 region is CASSQRQALEQYF. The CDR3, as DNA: TGCGCCAGCAGCCAGCGGCAGGCCCTAGAGCAGTACTTC.